This record looks at one TCR beta chain sequence and its context. Its antigen is still unknown. This sample stems from a study of shared clonotypes between healthy human individuals. About the research overall: For every donor, three CD4 naive, three CD4 memory, two CD8 naive and one CD8 memory plates were used.

The protocol was immunoSEQ multiplex PCR, while the TCRdb copy is restricted to in-frame clones and leaves out a portion. The repertoire holds around 1.5 million clones, with 98% as singletons. Notes on the study in general: The naive CD4 repertoires of a handful of donors were compared, and roughly 5.1% of clonotypes were shared. Clonotypes shared by all four donors outscored non-shared clonotypes in generation probability.

The V gene lost 8 bases and the J gene lost 4 bases, with 26 bases spanning the gap. Germline V gene sequence: CDR1 LNHDA, CDR2 SQIVND (reference sequence). The CDR3 is 17 residues long. This clonotype was obtained from a man younger than 45 in good health. The V call is TRBV19, the J call TRBJ1-2; D unresolved. Material: naive CD4+ T cells sorted from blood. Subset: CD45RA+ positively selected. CDR3 sequence: CASPLRARRTPPYGYTF. In DNA, the CDR3 is TGTGCCAGTCCCCTACGGGCCAGAAGAACCCCCCCCTATGGCTACACCTTC.